One sample yielded the 23 T cell receptor beta chains listed below, sequenced in a study of molecular identifiers for immune sequencing clone quantification. From the PCR reads, TCRdb called clonotypes with MiXCR, one entry per CDR3 protein. This sample has 460,000 or so distinct CDR3 sequences; over 20% occur once, and the top ten carry 0.84%. Sample: naive CD8+ T cells from blood, with Jurkat cell RNA spiked in. Subset specified: FACS-sorted CD8+CD4-CCR7+CD45RA+ naive T cells. The source is a human donor in good health. Some libraries in this study had Jurkat cell RNA spiked in.

This sequence joins TRBV12-3 or TRBV12-4 and TRBJ2-3; D gene uncertain. V was shortened by 3 bases and J by 6 bases, with 10 bases between the two germline ends. CDR3 length: 13 amino acids. DNA of the CDR3: TGTGCCAGCAGTTTGGATAGAGACGATACGCAGTATTTT. It translates to CASSLDRDDTQYF.

The sample holds one count of this clonotype. A much larger clone lies one base from this, so it may be a read error. V and J are TRBV7-9 and TRBJ1-6; D unclear. Germline-derived CDR1 and CDR2 are SEHNR and FQNEAQ (reference sequence). This CDR3 is built from 12 residues. CDR3 protein: CASSLGYSLLHF. In DNA form, the CDR3 reads TGTGCCAGCAGCTTGGGCTATTCACTCCTCCACTTT. Drawing the rest from reference TRBV7-9 and TRBJ1-6, the complete variable domain is DTGVSQNPRHKITKRGQNVTFRCDPISEHNRLYWYRQTLGQGPEFLTYFQNEAQLEKSRLLSDRFSAERPKGSFSTLEIQRTEQGDSAMYLCASSLGYSLLHFGNGTRLTVT.

To note about this clonotype: The junction departs from germline at one end; a sequencing error may be responsible. The rearrangement uses TRBV7-9 and TRBJ2-3; D uncertain. This CDR3 has 17 amino acids. The germline V gene has CDR1 SEHNR and CDR2 FQNEAQ (reference sequence). CDR3 loop: CASGLQSGRTRTDTQYF. The CDR3 DNA is TGTGCCAGCGGCTTACAGTCTGGGCGGACCCGCACAGATACGCAGTATTTT.

This clonotype has more than one count but fewer than ten. The chain employs TRBV4-1 and TRBJ2-1; TRBD2 agrees at 7 bases. Germline V gene lookup returns CDR1 MGHRA and CDR2 YSYEKL. The V segment lost 4 bases and the J segment 7 bases; nucleotides outside the gene matches: 7. The CDR3 extends over 14 amino acids. This chain's CDR3 is CASSPRASGNEQFF. DNA for the CDR3: TGCGCCAGCAGCCCCCGGGCTAGCGGTAATGAGCAGTTCTTC.

This chain joins TRBV7-9 and TRBJ2-3, with 9 bases fitting TRBD2. Losses at the gene ends were 7 bases for V and 1 base for J; bases not matched to a gene: 6. The CDR3 is 15 residues long. From germline, CDR1 is SEHNR and CDR2 FQNEAQ (reference sequence). CDR3 sequence reads: CASTTAGGGTDTQYF. The CDR3 nucleotides are TGTGCCAGCACTACAGCGGGGGGCGGCACAGATACGCAGTATTTT.

This clonotype has ten or more counts. This sequence joins TRBV7-2 and TRBJ1-1; D ambiguous. The CDR3 has 15 residues. From germline, CDR1 is SGHTA and CDR2 FQGNSA. Trimming stripped 1 base from V and 2 bases from J, with 11 bases between. CDR3 region: CASSLGGNENTEAFF. For the CDR3, the DNA is TGTGCCAGCAGCTTAGGTGGCAACGAAAACACTGAAGCTTTCTTT.

At least ten counts were recorded for this clonotype. V gene TRBV9 combines with J gene TRBJ2-3; the match to TRBD2 covers 12 bases. The CDR3 consists of 18 residues. Trimming took 3 bases from V and 0 from J; bases not matched to a gene: 8. CDR1 and CDR2 from the germline V gene are SGDLS and YYNGEE. The CDR3, as DNA: TGTGCCAGCAGCGAGGGCAGGACTAGCGGGACTAGCACAGATACGCAGTATTTT. This codes for CASSEGRTSGTSTDTQYF.

Many counts were recorded for this clonotype. The genes are TRBV2 and TRBJ2-3; 7 positions agree with TRBD2. Germline CDR1 and CDR2: SNHLY and FYNNEI. V trimming: 4 bases; J trimming: 6 bases; junction bases outside the gene matches: 7. This CDR3 spans 14 amino acids. CDR3 in DNA: TGTGCCAGCAGTGCCTTACTAGCGTTTGATACGCAGTATTTT. Translation gives CASSALLAFDTQYF.

This clonotype has a count of ten or more. The rearrangement joins TRBV5-5 to TRBJ2-3; D is unclear. Trimming pared 5 bases from V and 2 bases from J, leaving 15 bases between. Per germline, CDR1 SGHKS and CDR2 YYEKEE (reference sequence). The CDR3 contains 15 residues. CDR3 loop: CASSTSPAHTDTQYF. The DNA for the CDR3 is TGTGCCAGCAGTACCTCACCGGCTCACACAGATACGCAGTATTTT.

This clonotype was seen ten or more times. The gene calls are TRBV7-9 and TRBJ1-1; tentatively, D is TRBD1 (5 bases). Looked up from germline, CDR1 is SEHNR and CDR2 is FQNEAQ (reference sequence). The CDR3 has 15 amino acids. Trimming shortened V by 0 bases and J by 2 bases, and 10 bases separated the two germline ends. CDR3 nucleotide sequence: TGTGCCAGCAGCTTAGCTTCCAGGGCAAACACTGAAGCTTTCTTT. This gives the protein CASSLASRANTEAFF.

This clonotype was picked up a small number of times. This sequence joins TRBV27 and TRBJ2-1; D ambiguous. Trimming shortened V by 5 bases and J by 2 bases, and 4 bases separated the two germline ends. Germline-derived CDR1 and CDR2 are MNHEY and SMNVEV (reference sequence). The CDR3 length is 12 residues. The CDR3 protein is CASSTTYNEQFF. CDR3 bases: TGTGCCAGCAGTACGACCTACAATGAGCAGTTCTTC.

The sample holds a few counts of this clonotype. The gene calls are TRBV7-9 and TRBJ2-1; 12 bases are shared with TRBD2. Germline loops: CDR1 SEHNR, CDR2 FQNEAQ (reference sequence). Trimming took 5 bases from V and 10 from J; bases not matched to a gene: 15. The CDR3 consists of 17 residues. CDR3 region: CASSQATGTSGQGEQFF. Written as DNA, the CDR3 is TGTGCCAGCAGCCAAGCAACCGGGACTAGCGGGCAGGGGGAGCAGTTCTTC.

Many counts were recorded for this clonotype. V usage is TRBV6-2 or TRBV6-3 and J usage is TRBJ1-1; tentative D call: TRBD1 (5 bases). Trimming removed 6 bases at V and 11 bases at J, with 16 bases between. The CDR3 sequence is 12 residues long. The V gene's germline CDR1 is MNHEY and CDR2 SVGEGT. CDR3: CASSANGGSAFF. The CDR3 DNA is TGTGCCAGCAGCGCAAACGGGGGTAGCGCTTTCTTT.

Comment on this clonotype: Possible read error: a much larger clone is one base away. The chain uses TRBV2 and TRBJ2-2; a possible D gene is TRBD1 (6 bases). Germline loops: CDR1 SNHLY, CDR2 FYNNEI. The CDR3 extends over 16 amino acids. V was trimmed by 4 bases and J by 6 bases, leaving 18 bases between them. CDR3 residues: CASSGAGTRVSGELFF. CDR3 DNA sequence: TGTGCCAGCAGTGGGGCCGGGACAAGGGTTTCCGGGGAGCTGTTTTTT.

Concerning this clonotype: This may come from a read error, since a much larger clone is one base off. V is TRBV30 and J is TRBJ1-1; no reliable D call. This CDR3 has 13 amino acids. From germline, CDR1 is GTSNPN and CDR2 SVGIG (reference sequence). CDR3 nucleotide sequence: TGTGCCTGGAGTGTAACCGGGAACGCTGAAGCTTTCTTT. Residues: CAWSVTGNAEAFF.

This chain links TRBV6-2 or TRBV6-3 with TRBJ2-3; the match to TRBD2 covers 9 bases. In germline, CDR1 is MNHEY, CDR2 SVGEGT. The CDR3 has 19 residues. With V trimmed by 0 bases and J by 4 bases, 14 bases remained unmatched. This chain's CDR3 is CASSYSPLAGGPGADTQYF. CDR3 bases: TGTGCCAGCAGTTACTCCCCGCTCGCGGGAGGGCCCGGGGCAGATACGCAGTATTTT.

Regarding this clonotype: This clone may be a read error of a much larger clone one base away. V is TRBV7-2 and J is TRBJ1-5, with D uncertain. The CDR3 covers 14 residues. The germline V gene has CDR1 SGHTA and CDR2 FQGNSA. The CDR3 DNA reads TGTGCCAGCAGCTTCGTCTATGGCAATCGGCCCCAGCATTTT. This codes for CASSFVYGNRPQHF.

This clonotype has at least ten counts. This chain joins TRBV4-3 and TRBJ2-3, with D unresolved. This CDR3 is 15 amino acids long. Per the germline V gene, CDR1 is LGHNA and CDR2 is YSLEER. Trimming cost V 0 bases and J 0 bases, with 7 bases left between them. In nucleotides, the CDR3 is TGCGCCAGCAGCCAAGAATTCGCGAGCACAGATACGCAGTATTTT. As protein: CASSQEFASTDTQYF.

This clonotype was seen a handful of times. This rearrangement joins TRBV9 to TRBJ2-3, with TRBD1 matching 11 bases. The CDR3 has 20 residues. The V gene's germline CDR1 is SGDLS and CDR2 YYNGEE. With 2 bases clipped from V and 3 bases from J, the junction kept 17 bases outside the gene matches. The CDR3 sequence is CASSVGQGARISDLTDTQYF. The CDR3 DNA reads as TGTGCCAGCAGCGTCGGACAGGGGGCTAGAATCTCGGATTTGACAGATACGCAGTATTTT.

This clonotype was counted ten times or more. The chain uses TRBV12-3 or TRBV12-4 and TRBJ1-2, with D possibly matching TRBD1 (5 bases). This CDR3 comprises 14 residues. V was cut by 2 bases and J by 4 bases, with 11 bases left in between. The CDR3 sequence: CASSLSDSLYGYTF. For the CDR3, the DNA is TGTGCCAGCAGTTTATCCGACAGCCTCTATGGCTACACCTTC.

Concerning this clonotype: A clone one base away is much larger, so this may be a read error. The CDR3 nucleotides read TGTGCCAGCAGTTTAGTTTCGGTTTCCAGCAATCAGTCCCAGCATTTT. This encodes CASSLVSVSSNQSQHF. This chain joins TRBV28 and TRBJ1-5, with D unclear. CDR3 size: 16 residues. The germline gives CDR1 MDHEN, CDR2 SYDVKM.

This clonotype has only a few counts. The V gene is TRBV9, the J gene TRBJ1-5; D perhaps matches TRBD1 (5 bases). V was shortened by 3 bases and J by 7 bases, with 11 bases between the two germline ends. The germline gives CDR1 SGDLS, CDR2 YYNGEE. The CDR3 contains 13 residues. The CDR3 sequence: CASSEEGRQPQHF. The DNA of the CDR3 is TGTGCCAGCAGCGAGGAGGGACGCCAGCCCCAGCATTTT.

The J gene is TRBJ2-1, the V gene TRBV27, with 10 bases aligning to TRBD2. Unmatched junction bases numbered 9, after V lost 0 bases and J lost 4 bases. Per germline, CDR1 MNHEY and CDR2 SMNVEV (reference sequence). The CDR3 loop spans 18 amino acids. In DNA, the CDR3 is TGTGCCAGCAGTTTATCAACCCCTAGCGGGAGAAGTTACAATGAGCAGTTCTTC. This sequence encodes CASSLSTPSGRSYNEQFF.